This section outlines one TCR beta chain sequence together with its context. The CDR3 is 13 residues long. The V and J ends lost 3 bases and 1 base respectively, with 6 bases between them. Germline V gene lookup returns CDR1 SGHAT and CDR2 FQNNGV. This entry belongs to a study of blood T cell repertoires in COVID-19. Study as a whole: Acute-phase and convalescent COVID-19 samples originated in the United States, Italy and Spain.

Profiling relied on immunoSEQ multiplex PCR, and the TCRdb table lists in-frame clones only, not all of them. The sample includes 200,000 to 250,000 clones, about 87% seen only once; the top ten take over 2.5%. The sequenced sample consisted of peripheral blood. The source is a man aged 55-75 years with acute or convalescent COVID-19. This chain uses TRBV11-2 with TRBJ1-1, with unresolved D. In DNA, the CDR3 is TGTGCCAGCAGCTTGGGAGGGAACACTGAAGCTTTCTTT. Encoded protein: CASSLGGNTEAFF.